This T cell receptor beta chain was recovered during a study of T cell responses to AZD1222 COVID-19 vaccine. V dropped 4 bases and J dropped 2 bases, with 24 bases sitting between them. The CDR3 is 20 residues long. CDR1 and CDR2 (germline): SGHNT, YENEEA. The assay was immunoSEQ multiplex PCR, and TCRdb's table has in-frame clones only and misses some. Seen here are approximately 100,000 clones, about 90% observed once, and the top ten hold 16%. The chain combines TRBV11-3 with TRBJ1-6; D unresolved. This specimen was peripheral blood, taken on day 0 of AZD1222 vaccination. The clonotype comes from an adult in good health. The CDR3 spells CASSYRHRGDGDTYNSPLHF. The CDR3 DNA is TGTGCCAGCAGCTATCGACACCGCGGCGATGGCGATACCTATAATTCACCCCTCCACTTT.